These T cell receptor beta chains were read from a single sample in a study of T cells after yellow fever vaccination. One entry per CDR3 protein results from TCRdb running MiXCR on the 5' RACE reads. This table holds roughly 32,000 distinct CDR3 sequences, approximately 7% found once. Here the sequenced sample was PBMCs, either bulk or a sorted T-cell subset (CD4+, CD8+, memory, or dextramer-sorted; not recorded which), taken on the day of the first yellow fever vaccination. All receptors derive from a man between 18 and 35 years old who received the YFV17D yellow fever vaccine. The CDR3 runs from the conserved cysteine through the conserved F or W. Each record gives: V gene, clone size, J gene, D gene, CDR3 DNA, CDR3 protein. D genes are given only for firm matches. A row's size may be missing; if present it is once, few, many or a size class.

V: TRBV12-3/TRBV12-4; size: many; J: TRBJ2-5; D: .; DNA: TGTGCCAGCAGTTTAGAGACACCCCAAGAGACCCAGTACTTC; CDR3: CASSLETPQETQYF
V: TRBV11-2; size: few; J: TRBJ1-1; D: .; DNA: TGTGCCAGCAGCTTAGATCCGGGGACAACAACTGAAGCTTTCTTT; CDR3: CASSLDPGTTTEAFF
V: TRBV12-3/TRBV12-4; size: many; J: TRBJ2-1; D: .; DNA: TGTGCCAGCAGTCCCAATATAGAGAATGAGCAGTTCTTC; CDR3: CASSPNIENEQFF
V: TRBV12-3/TRBV12-4; size: .; J: TRBJ1-2; D: .; DNA: TGTGCCAGCAGTAGGGACGGAGTAAGGGATGGCTACACCTTC; CDR3: CASSRDGVRDGYTF
V: TRBV10-3; size: many; J: TRBJ1-6; D: .; DNA: TGTGCCATCAGTGAACAGGGTGGTCGAGATTCACCCCTCCACTTT; CDR3: CAISEQGGRDSPLHF
V: TRBV12-3/TRBV12-4; size: .; J: TRBJ2-5; D: .; DNA: TGTGACAGCAGTTTGGGTCAGGGGGGAATAGAGACCCAGTACTTC; CDR3: CDSSLGQGGIETQYF
V: TRBV19; size: many; J: TRBJ2-1; D: TRBD1; DNA: TGTGCCAGTAGTCTAAACAGGGGCGCCGTCTTCTTC; CDR3: CASSLNRGAVFF
V: TRBV21-1; size: many; J: TRBJ2-1; D: .; DNA: TGTGCCAGCAACGAGGCCAGGGGGCTTGTACGCGATGAGCAGTTCTTC; CDR3: CASNEARGLVRDEQFF
V: TRBV6-4; size: medium-sized; J: TRBJ2-3; D: .; DNA: TGTGCCAGCAGTGAGGGGAGCACAGATACGCAGTATTTT; CDR3: CASSEGSTDTQYF
V: TRBV5-1; size: few; J: TRBJ2-3; D: .; DNA: TGCGCCAGCAGCGTGGATTCTGGAGATACGCAGTATTTT; CDR3: CASSVDSGDTQYF
V: TRBV5-1; size: .; J: TRBJ2-5; D: TRBD1; DNA: TGCGCCAGCAGGCCGGGACAGGGGGCGCGGGAGACCCAGTACTTC; CDR3: CASRPGQGARETQYF
V: TRBV13; size: many; J: TRBJ2-4; D: .; DNA: TGTGCCAGCAGCCCCGGCTGGCTGTCAATAGCCAAAAACATTCAGTACTTC; CDR3: CASSPGWLSIAKNIQYF
V: TRBV7-2; size: many; J: TRBJ2-1; D: TRBD2; DNA: TGTGCCAGCAGCCAGCGGGGGGGCTTTGGCAATGAGCAGTTCTTC; CDR3: CASSQRGGFGNEQFF
V: TRBV6-5; size: many; J: TRBJ2-7; D: TRBD1; DNA: TGTGCCAGCAGTTACGGGACAGGGAAATACGAGCAGTACTTC; CDR3: CASSYGTGKYEQYF
V: TRBV20-1; size: many; J: TRBJ1-2; D: TRBD1; DNA: TGCAGTGCCCGGAGGGACAGCTATGGCTACACCTTC; CDR3: CSARRDSYGYTF
V: TRBV12-3/TRBV12-4; size: many; J: TRBJ1-5; D: TRBD1; DNA: TGTGCCAGCGGGTGGGCAGGGGGTCTTCAGCCCCAGCATTTT; CDR3: CASGWAGGLQPQHF
V: TRBV4-2; size: many; J: TRBJ2-5; D: TRBD2; DNA: TGTGCCAGCAGCCAAGATGGAGCAGCGGGGGGGGCCCGGCGAGAGACCCAGTACTTC; CDR3: CASSQDGAAGGARRETQYF
V: TRBV7-6; size: many; J: TRBJ2-7; D: TRBD1; DNA: TGTGCCAGCAGCTCCTGGACAGGGGGAGGTAGCGAGCAGTACTTC; CDR3: CASSSWTGGGSEQYF
V: TRBV10-2; size: many; J: TRBJ2-5; D: TRBD1; DNA: TGCGCCAGCAGCGACAGGGACAGGGGAGGAGAGACCCAGTACTTC; CDR3: CASSDRDRGGETQYF
V: TRBV4-1; size: many; J: TRBJ1-4; D: .; DNA: TGCGCCAGCGACAACGGGGGTTTGACTACTAATGAAAAACTGTTTTTT; CDR3: CASDNGGLTTNEKLFF
V: TRBV10-3; size: many; J: TRBJ2-3; D: .; DNA: TGTGCCATCAGTGAGAGTAGCTTTAGCACAGATACGCAGTATTTT; CDR3: CAISESSFSTDTQYF
V: TRBV7-3; size: many; J: TRBJ2-2; D: TRBD2; DNA: TGTGCCAGCAGCTTAGGGGGGGTTAACACCGGGGAGCTGTTTTTT; CDR3: CASSLGGVNTGELFF
V: TRBV20-1; size: many; J: TRBJ2-1; D: .; DNA: TGCAGTGTTAAAACAGGTACCAGCTCCTACAATGAGCAGTTCTTC; CDR3: CSVKTGTSSYNEQFF
V: TRBV18; size: many; J: TRBJ2-5; D: TRBD2; DNA: TGTGCCAGCTCACCCGGACTAGCGGGGAACCAAGAGACCCAGTACTTC; CDR3: CASSPGLAGNQETQYF
V: TRBV7-7; size: .; J: TRBJ1-5; D: .; DNA: TGTGCCAGCAGCTCGCCGACAGTCCCGTATCAGCCCCAGCATTTT; CDR3: CASSSPTVPYQPQHF
V: TRBV12-3/TRBV12-4; size: many; J: TRBJ2-3; D: .; DNA: TGTGCCAGCACCATGGGAGGGGGGGAATTGGGGACGCAGTATTTT; CDR3: CASTMGGGELGTQYF
V: TRBV15; size: many; J: TRBJ1-1; D: .; DNA: TGTGCCACCAGCAGAGAGGGGTCTGGGAACACTGAAGCTTTCTTT; CDR3: CATSREGSGNTEAFF
V: TRBV7-6; size: many; J: TRBJ2-1; D: TRBD2; DNA: TGTGCCAGCGGACCCCTAGCGGGGGGTTTTGAGCAGTTCTTC; CDR3: CASGPLAGGFEQFF
V: TRBV20-1; size: many; J: TRBJ2-1; D: .; DNA: TGCAGTGCTAGAGTGTGGGGCCCCTACAATGAGCAGTTCTTC; CDR3: CSARVWGPYNEQFF
V: TRBV7-2; size: many; J: TRBJ2-3; D: .; DNA: TGTGCCAGCAGCTTACAGGTCACAGATACGCAGTATTTT; CDR3: CASSLQVTDTQYF
V: TRBV6-5; size: many; J: TRBJ1-2; D: .; DNA: TGTGCCAGCAGTTACTCAGGCAGGGGCCCTGACTATGGCTACACCTTC; CDR3: CASSYSGRGPDYGYTF
V: TRBV6-2/TRBV6-3; size: .; J: TRBJ1-2; D: .; DNA: TGTGCCAGCAGTTACTCCGGACAGCCCCAGTATGGCTACACCTTC; CDR3: CASSYSGQPQYGYTF
V: TRBV25-1; size: many; J: TRBJ1-1; D: TRBD1; DNA: TGTGCCAGCAGAAGGACAGGAGGGGGGAACACTGAAGCTTTCTTT; CDR3: CASRRTGGGNTEAFF
V: TRBV5-4; size: .; J: TRBJ2-5; D: TRBD1; DNA: TGTGCCAGCAGCTCCACGGGACAGGGGATGGAGACCCAGTACTTC; CDR3: CASSSTGQGMETQYF
V: TRBV10-3; size: many; J: TRBJ2-7; D: .; DNA: TGTGCCATCCGGCCGGGGACCAGCTCCTACGAGCAGTACTTC; CDR3: CAIRPGTSSYEQYF
V: TRBV12-3/TRBV12-4; size: many; J: TRBJ2-1; D: TRBD2; DNA: TGTGCCAGCAGTTTAACGGGGGGTAAACACAATGAGCAGTTCTTC; CDR3: CASSLTGGKHNEQFF
V: TRBV4-1; size: many; J: TRBJ1-4; D: TRBD1; DNA: TGCGCCAGCAGCCCAGGGACAGGGGACGAAAAACTGTTTTTT; CDR3: CASSPGTGDEKLFF